The TCR beta chain described here comes from a study of T cell responses to AZD1222 COVID-19 vaccine. Points on this clone: Its antigen is unidentified.

This CDR3 is built from 13 residues. V trimming: 6 bases; J trimming: 6 bases; junction bases outside the gene matches: 5. The germline CDR1 and CDR2 sequences are SGHVS and FQNEAQ. Study observations and caveats: At baseline, seropositivity was found in only six AZD1222 recipients. Variant regions that are unmutated are reportedly the target of nearly half of spike-specific TCRs. Spike-wide coverage was observed for vaccine-associated CD4 TCRs, with dominant responses at 160-218 and 743-854. Donors, mostly white British, included more females; clonal diversity was possibly underestimated.

The repertoire was sequenced with immunoSEQ multiplex PCR; TCRdb's copy has only in-frame clones and lacks some. The sample has 120,000 or so clones; about nine tenths are singletons. The sequence was obtained from an adult in good health. This chain links TRBV7-8 with TRBJ2-1, with 7 bases matching TRBD2. The sequenced sample was peripheral blood, obtained on day 0 of AZD1222 vaccination. The CDR3 reads CASRERGGNEQFF. CDR3 bases: TGTGCCAGCAGAGAGCGGGGAGGCAATGAGCAGTTCTTC.